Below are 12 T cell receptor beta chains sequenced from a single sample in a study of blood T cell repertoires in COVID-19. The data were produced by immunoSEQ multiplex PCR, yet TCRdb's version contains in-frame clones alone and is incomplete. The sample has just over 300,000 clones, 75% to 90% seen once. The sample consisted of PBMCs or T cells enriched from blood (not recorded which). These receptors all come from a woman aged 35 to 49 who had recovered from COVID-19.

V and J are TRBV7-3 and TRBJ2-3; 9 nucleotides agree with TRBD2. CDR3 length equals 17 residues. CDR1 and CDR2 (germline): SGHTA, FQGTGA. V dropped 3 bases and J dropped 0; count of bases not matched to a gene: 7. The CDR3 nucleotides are TGTGCCAGCAGCTTCTTCGGAGGGACTAGCAGCACAGATACGCAGTATTTT. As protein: CASSFFGGTSSTDTQYF.

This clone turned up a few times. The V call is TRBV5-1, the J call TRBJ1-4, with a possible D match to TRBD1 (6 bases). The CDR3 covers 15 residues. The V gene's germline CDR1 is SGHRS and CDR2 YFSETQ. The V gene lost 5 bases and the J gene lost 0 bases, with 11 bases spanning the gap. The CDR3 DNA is TGCGCCAGCAGGACGGGGACAACAACTAATGAAAAACTGTTTTTT. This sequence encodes CASRTGTTTNEKLFF.

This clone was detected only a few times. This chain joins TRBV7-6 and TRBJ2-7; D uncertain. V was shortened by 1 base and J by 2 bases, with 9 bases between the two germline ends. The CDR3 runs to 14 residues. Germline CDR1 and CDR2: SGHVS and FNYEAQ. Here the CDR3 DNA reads TGTGCCAGCAGCTTAGATGACGCGGCCTACGAGCAGTACTTC. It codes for CASSLDDAAYEQYF.

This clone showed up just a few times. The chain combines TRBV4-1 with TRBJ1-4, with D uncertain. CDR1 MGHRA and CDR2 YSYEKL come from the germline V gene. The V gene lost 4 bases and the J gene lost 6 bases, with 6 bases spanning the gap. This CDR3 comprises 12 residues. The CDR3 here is CASSPSYEKLFF. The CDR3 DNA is TGCGCCAGCAGCCCCTCTTATGAAAAACTGTTTTTT.

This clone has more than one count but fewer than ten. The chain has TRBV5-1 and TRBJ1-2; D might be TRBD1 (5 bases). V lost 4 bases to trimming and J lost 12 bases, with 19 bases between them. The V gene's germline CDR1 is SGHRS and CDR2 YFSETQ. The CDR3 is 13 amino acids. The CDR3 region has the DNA TGCGCCAGCAGCCCCGACCCGGATGCAGGGAACACCTTC. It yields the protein CASSPDPDAGNTF.

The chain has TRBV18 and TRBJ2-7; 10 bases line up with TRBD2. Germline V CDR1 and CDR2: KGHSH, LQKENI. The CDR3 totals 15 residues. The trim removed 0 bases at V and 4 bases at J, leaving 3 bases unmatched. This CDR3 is CASSPPEREGYEQYF. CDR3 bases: TGTGCCAGCTCACCACCCGAGCGGGAGGGGTACGAGCAGTACTTC.

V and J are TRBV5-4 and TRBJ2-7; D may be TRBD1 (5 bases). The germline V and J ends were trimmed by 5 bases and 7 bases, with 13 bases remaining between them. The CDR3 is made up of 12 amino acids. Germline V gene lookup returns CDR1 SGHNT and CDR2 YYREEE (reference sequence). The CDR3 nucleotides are TGTGCCAGCAGAGTGGAGCCAGGGGAGCAGTACTTC. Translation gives CASRVEPGEQYF.

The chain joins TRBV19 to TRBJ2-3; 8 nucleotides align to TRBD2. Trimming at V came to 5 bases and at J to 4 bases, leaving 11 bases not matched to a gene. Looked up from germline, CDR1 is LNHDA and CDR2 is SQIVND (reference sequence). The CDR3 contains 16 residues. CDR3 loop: CASSLGTRKWADTQYF. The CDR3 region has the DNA TGTGCCAGTAGTCTTGGGACTAGGAAGTGGGCAGATACGCAGTATTTT. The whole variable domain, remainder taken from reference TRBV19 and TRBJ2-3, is DGGITQSPKYLFRKEGQNVTLSCEQNLNHDAMYWYRQDPGQGLRLIYYSQIVNDFQKGDIAEGYSVSREKKESFPLTVTSAQKNPTAFYLCASSLGTRKWADTQYFGPGTRLTVL.

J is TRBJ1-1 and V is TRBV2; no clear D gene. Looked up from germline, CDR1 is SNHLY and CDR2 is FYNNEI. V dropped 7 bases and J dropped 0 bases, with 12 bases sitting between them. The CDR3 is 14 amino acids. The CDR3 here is CASIRVGLNTEAFF. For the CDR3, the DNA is TGTGCCAGCATCCGGGTGGGTTTGAACACTGAAGCTTTCTTT. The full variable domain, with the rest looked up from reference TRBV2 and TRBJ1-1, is EPEVTQTPSHQVTQMGQEVILRCVPISNHLYFYWYRQILGQKVEFLVSFYNNEISEKSEIFDDQFSVERPDGSNFTLKIRSTKLEDSAMYFCASIRVGLNTEAFFGQGTRLTVV.

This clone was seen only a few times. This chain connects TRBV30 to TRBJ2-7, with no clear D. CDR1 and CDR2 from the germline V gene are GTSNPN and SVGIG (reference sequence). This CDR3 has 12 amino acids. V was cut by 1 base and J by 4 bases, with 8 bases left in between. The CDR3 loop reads CAWSGLLYEQYF. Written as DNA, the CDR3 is TGTGCCTGGAGTGGACTTTTATACGAGCAGTACTTC.

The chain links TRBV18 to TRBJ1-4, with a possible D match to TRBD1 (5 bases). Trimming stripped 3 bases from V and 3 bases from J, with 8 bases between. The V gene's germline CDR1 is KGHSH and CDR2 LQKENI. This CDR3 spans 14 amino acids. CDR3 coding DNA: TGTGCCAGCTCACCGACAGCGTCTAATGAAAAACTGTTTTTT. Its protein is CASSPTASNEKLFF.

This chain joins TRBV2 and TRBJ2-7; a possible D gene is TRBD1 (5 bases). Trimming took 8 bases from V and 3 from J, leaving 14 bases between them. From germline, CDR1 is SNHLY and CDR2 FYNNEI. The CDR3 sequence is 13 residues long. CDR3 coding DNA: TGTGCCAGCGATGGGGCCCCTCGCTACGAGCAGTACTTC. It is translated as CASDGAPRYEQYF.